This T cell receptor (beta chain) was obtained from a study of T cell responses to AZD1222 COVID-19 vaccine. Study summary: Timing groups of about 4 and about 12 weeks for second doses were pooled.

This CDR3 region has 13 residues. J was trimmed by 6 bases and V by 8 bases; bases with no gene match: 8. From germline, CDR1 is WNHNN and CDR2 SYGVQD (reference sequence). Profiled with immunoSEQ multiplex PCR; TCRdb holds only in-frame clones, not every one. Of 100,000 or so clones in the sample, roughly 86% were seen once. This sequence joins TRBV10-1 and TRBJ2-7; 9 bases agree with TRBD1. The origin of this receptor is an adult in good health. This specimen was peripheral blood, taken on day 0 of AZD1222 vaccination. The CDR3 region has the DNA TGCGCCAGCCGCTGGACAGGGGTAGGCGAGCAGTACTTC. This sequence encodes CASRWTGVGEQYF.